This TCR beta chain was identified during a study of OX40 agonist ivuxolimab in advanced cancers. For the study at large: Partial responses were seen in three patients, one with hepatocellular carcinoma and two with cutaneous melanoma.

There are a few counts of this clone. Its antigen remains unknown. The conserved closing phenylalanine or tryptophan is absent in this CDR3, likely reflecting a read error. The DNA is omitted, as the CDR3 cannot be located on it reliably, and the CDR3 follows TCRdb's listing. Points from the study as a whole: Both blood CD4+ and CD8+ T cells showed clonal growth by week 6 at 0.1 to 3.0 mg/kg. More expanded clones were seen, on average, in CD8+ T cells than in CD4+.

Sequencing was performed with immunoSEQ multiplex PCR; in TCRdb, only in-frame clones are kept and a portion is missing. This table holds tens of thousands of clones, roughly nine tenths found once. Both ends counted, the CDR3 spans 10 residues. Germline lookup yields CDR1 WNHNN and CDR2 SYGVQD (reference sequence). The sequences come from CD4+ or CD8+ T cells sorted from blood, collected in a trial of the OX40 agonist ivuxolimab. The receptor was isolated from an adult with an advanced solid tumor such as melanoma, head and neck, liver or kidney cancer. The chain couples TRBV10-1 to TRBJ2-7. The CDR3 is CASSTGLGYI.